Below, 24 T cell receptor beta chains from the same sample are listed, as sequenced in a study of T cells in Graves' hyperthyroidism and ophthalmopathy. Amplification yielded TCR beta CDR3 regions, with RNA transcripts as the source. TCR CDR3 regions were first amplified by RT-PCR with HTBI primers. Via MiXCR, TCRdb re-called the multiplex PCR reads, giving one row per CDR3 protein. The data hold 450,000 to 700,000 distinct CDR3 sequences, with roughly 46% observed a single time. Sequences were obtained from peripheral blood or thyroid tissue (not recorded which). These receptors originate from an adult woman with Graves' disease, either hyperthyroidism or ophthalmopathy (not recorded which).

This clonotype has at least ten counts. The V gene is TRBV5-1, the J gene TRBJ2-7; a possible D gene is TRBD1 (5 bases). Deletions cut 3 bases from V and 0 bases from J, with 13 bases between. In germline, CDR1 is SGHRS, CDR2 YFSETQ. CDR3 length: 15 residues. The CDR3 reads CASSSVPGSSYEQYF. CDR3 bases: TGCGCCAGCAGCTCCGTCCCAGGGTCCTCCTACGAGCAGTACTTC.

This clonotype was detected only a few times. The CDR3 protein is CSVKQGAGETQYF. CDR3 DNA sequence: TGCAGCGTGAAACAGGGGGCAGGAGAGACCCAGTACTTC. This chain joins TRBV29-1 and TRBJ2-5; 9 nucleotides match TRBD1. The CDR3 covers 13 residues. Germline V gene lookup returns CDR1 SQVTM and CDR2 ANQGSEA. V shed 6 bases and J 4 bases; nucleotides not matched to a gene: 6.

At least ten counts were recorded for this clonotype. This chain connects TRBV3-1 to TRBJ1-6; a possible D gene is TRBD1 (6 bases). Germline lookup yields CDR1 LGHDT and CDR2 YNNKEL (reference sequence). The V and J ends lost 4 bases and 6 bases respectively, with 10 bases between them. CDR3 length equals 14 residues. CDR3 DNA sequence: TGTGCCAGCAGCCGGGGGACACCTAATTCACCCCTCCACTTT. Translating gives CASSRGTPNSPLHF. The entire variable domain, with the rest obtained from reference TRBV3-1 and TRBJ1-6, is as follows: DTAVSQTPKYLVTQMGNDKSIKCEQNLGHDTMYWYKQDSKKFLKIMFSYNNKELIINETVPNRFSPKSPDKAHLNLHINSLELGDSAVYFCASSRGTPNSPLHFGNGTRLTVT.

The chain has TRBV12-3 or TRBV12-4 and TRBJ1-6; D not resolved. V gave up 4 bases and J gave up 8 bases, with 12 bases separating them. This CDR3 has 14 residues. The CDR3 loop is CASSSGWTYSPLHF. DNA for the CDR3: TGTGCCAGCAGTTCGGGGTGGACCTATTCACCCCTCCACTTT.

This clonotype has a count of ten or more. The chain links TRBV27 to TRBJ2-7; D gene uncertain. CDR1 and CDR2 (germline): MNHEY, SMNVEV (reference sequence). This CDR3 is 14 amino acids long. V lost 6 bases to trimming and J lost 2 bases, with 14 bases between them. The CDR3 region has the DNA TGTGCCAGCAGCCCCCCCCGGGCACCCTACGAGCAGTACTTC. Protein product: CASSPPRAPYEQYF.

This clonotype came up many times. This chain joins TRBV10-3 and TRBJ1-3, with no clear D. The length of the CDR3 is 12 residues. CDR1 and CDR2 (germline): ENHRY, SYGVKD. V was trimmed by 8 bases and J by 2 bases, leaving 7 bases between them. CDR3 region: CAISGAGNTIYF. CDR3 coding DNA: TGTGCCATCTCAGGAGCTGGAAACACCATATATTTT.

This clonotype appeared a few times. This chain joins TRBV29-1 and TRBJ1-1; 8 bases match TRBD1. The CDR3 covers 14 residues. Trimming took 5 bases from V and 1 from J; bases not matched to a gene: 6. CDR1 SQVTM and CDR2 ANQGSEA come from the germline V gene. CDR3 coding DNA: TGCAGCGTTTTGGGACAGGAAGAGAACACTGAAGCTTTCTTT. It is translated as CSVLGQEENTEAFF. The whole variable domain, remainder taken from reference TRBV29-1 and TRBJ1-1, is SAVISQKPSRDICQRGTSLTIQCQVDSQVTMMFWYRQQPGQSLTLIATANQGSEATYESGFVIDKFPISRPNLTFSTLTVSNMSPEDSSIYLCSVLGQEENTEAFFGQGTRLTVV.

The CDR3 DNA reads as TGCAGTGCTGTGGACAGGGGGGGGGCCGGGGAGCTGTTTTTT. Translation gives CSAVDRGGAGELFF. The chain recombines TRBV20-1 with TRBJ2-2; TRBD1 matches 10 bases. The ends lost 5 bases at V and 6 bases at J; junction bases unmatched: 6. Germline assignment: CDR1 DFQATT and CDR2 SNEGSKA (reference sequence). The CDR3 has 14 amino acids.

The chain joins TRBV10-3 to TRBJ1-1; D is possibly TRBD1 (5 bases). With 4 bases removed from V and 8 bases from J, the gap between germline ends came to 17 bases. Germline CDR1 ENHRY, CDR2 SYGVKD. CDR3 length: 14 residues. CDR3 DNA: TGTGCCATCAGTGCTTTGAGGGGCAGAACAGAAGCTTTCTTT. Its translation is CAISALRGRTEAFF.

The CDR3 nucleotides are TGTGCCAGCAGTTTAACCACACAGGGTACCGTCTACGAGCAGTACGTC. It translates to CASSLTTQGTVYEQYV. The chain employs TRBV28 and TRBJ2-1; tentatively, D is TRBD1 (6 bases). The J call may be faulty, since TRBJ2-7 better matches the DNA end. CDR3 length: 16 residues. Germline V CDR1 and CDR2: MDHEN, SYDVKM.

CDR3 sequence reads: CASSVGTGNYEQYF. The CDR3 DNA reads as TGTGCCAGCAGCGTAGGGACAGGGAACTACGAGCAGTACTTC. V is TRBV9 and J is TRBJ2-7, with 8 nucleotides matching TRBD1. The V segment lost 0 bases and the J segment 3 bases; nucleotides outside the gene matches: 2. The CDR3 sequence is 14 residues long. Germline V gene sequence: CDR1 SGDLS, CDR2 YYNGEE.

This clonotype was detected ten times or more. The chain links TRBV9 to TRBJ1-6, with D possibly matching TRBD1 (6 bases). Trimming took 3 bases from V and 7 from J, leaving 14 bases between them. This CDR3 spans 15 amino acids. Germline CDR1 and CDR2: SGDLS and YYNGEE. The CDR3 DNA sequence: TGTGCCAGCAGCGGAGAGGACAGTTTCAATTCACCCCTCCACTTT. Protein sequence: CASSGEDSFNSPLHF.

This chain joins TRBV20-1 and TRBJ2-7; TRBD2 agrees at 10 bases. After removal of 1 base from V and 10 bases from J, the junction contained 4 bases not matched to a gene. Germline loops: CDR1 DFQATT, CDR2 SNEGSKA (reference sequence). The CDR3 sequence is 12 residues long. Here the CDR3 reads CSARVASGSQYF. In nucleotides, the CDR3 is TGCAGTGCTAGAGTGGCTAGCGGGAGCCAGTACTTC.

The chain joins TRBV5-5 to TRBJ2-5, with D possibly matching TRBD1 (5 bases). The length of the CDR3 is 15 residues. V was cut by 5 bases and J by 5 bases, with 19 bases left in between. Germline CDR1 SGHKS, CDR2 YYEKEE (reference sequence). The CDR3 here is CASSPDSMTSETQYF. The DNA of the CDR3 is TGTGCCAGCAGTCCTGACAGCATGACTTCTGAGACCCAGTACTTC.

This clonotype is a singleton in its sample. The CDR3 sequence is CASSRGQGARAFF. The CDR3 DNA sequence: TGTGCCAGCAGCCGAGGACAGGGGGCGCGAGCTTTCTTT. The chain couples TRBV11-2 to TRBJ1-1, with 11 bases matching TRBD1. The J segment lost 10 bases and the V segment lost 5 bases, leaving 6 bases of the junction unmatched. Germline V gene lookup returns CDR1 SGHAT and CDR2 FQNNGV. The CDR3 sequence is 13 residues long.

The chain links TRBV29-1 to TRBJ2-7, with D perhaps matching TRBD1 or TRBD2 (6 bases each). Trimming took off 4 bases at V and 2 bases at J, with 12 bases between the two ends. The CDR3 length is 13 residues. Germline-derived CDR1 and CDR2 are SQVTM and ANQGSEA. The CDR3 protein is CSVAGGLTYEQYF. The CDR3 coding sequence is TGCAGCGTTGCCGGGGGCCTTACCTACGAGCAGTACTTC.

The chain employs TRBV7-2 and TRBJ1-3; no reliable D call. The CDR3 consists of 9 residues. From germline, CDR1 is SGHTA and CDR2 FQGNSA. The ends were cut back, 6 bases at V and 15 bases at J, with 9 bases in the middle. The CDR3 loop is CASSRSRYF. DNA for the CDR3: TGTGCCAGCAGTCGTTCCAGATATTTT.

The rearrangement links TRBV20-1 to TRBJ1-6, with a weak D call TRBD1 (5 bases). This CDR3 contains 14 residues. Trimming stripped 5 bases from V and 6 bases from J, with 14 bases between. Per germline, CDR1 DFQATT and CDR2 SNEGSKA (reference sequence). CDR3 sequence: CSAPKRGFNSPLHF. The DNA of the CDR3 is TGCAGTGCTCCTAAGCGGGGGTTTAATTCACCCCTCCACTTT.

Details on this clonotype: Since a much larger clone is just one base distant, this may be a read error. The chain links TRBV7-9 to TRBJ1-4, with 7 nucleotides matching TRBD1. Germline V gives CDR1 SEHNR, CDR2 FQNEAQ (reference sequence). J was trimmed by 7 bases and V by 5 bases; bases with no gene match: 13. CDR3 length equals 16 residues. The CDR3 here is CASSLTYGTVGEKLFF. The DNA for the CDR3 is TGTGCCAGCAGCCTCACCTACGGGACAGTGGGTGAAAAACTGTTTTTT.

The chain links TRBV7-9 to TRBJ1-2, with a possible D match to TRBD1 (6 bases). The CDR3 has 12 residues. Looked up from germline, CDR1 is SEHNR and CDR2 is FQNEAQ (reference sequence). V gave up 3 bases and J gave up 12 bases, with 14 bases separating them. The DNA of the CDR3 is TGTGCCAGCAGCTTGAGGACAGCTGGAAACACCTTC. Translating gives CASSLRTAGNTF.

This sequence joins TRBV11-1 and TRBJ1-6; no definite D call. This CDR3 is built from 15 residues. Germline loops: CDR1 SGHAT, CDR2 FQDESV (reference sequence). V was clipped by 0 bases and J by 9 bases, with 12 bases between them. The CDR3 sequence: CASSLAVASVSPLHF. CDR3 DNA: TGTGCCAGCAGCTTAGCTGTGGCATCAGTTTCACCCCTCCACTTT.

This clonotype was observed once. V gene TRBV19 combines with J gene TRBJ2-1; D is ambiguous. Trimming shortened V by 7 bases and J by 9 bases, and 22 bases separated the two germline ends. The CDR3 contains 15 residues. Germline V gene data show CDR1 as LNHDA and CDR2 as SQIVND (reference sequence). CDR3 in DNA: TGTGCCAGTACCCCCGGCGGTCGGTATGCAATTGAGCAGTTCTTC. Its translation is CASTPGGRYAIEQFF.

The chain uses TRBV5-1 and TRBJ2-7, with 9 positions matching TRBD1. The CDR3 sequence is 16 residues long. V trimming: 0 bases; J trimming: 2 bases; junction bases outside the gene matches: 6. The V gene's germline CDR1 is SGHRS and CDR2 YFSETQ. The CDR3 region is CASSLVGTGFAYEQYF. CDR3 in DNA: TGCGCCAGCAGCTTGGTTGGGACAGGGTTCGCCTACGAGCAGTACTTC.

Ten or more counts support this clonotype. V and J are TRBV4-1 and TRBJ1-1; D possibly corresponds to TRBD1 (5 bases). The CDR3 sequence is 14 residues long. Trimming left V 4 bases short and J 3 bases short, with 12 bases between. Germline CDR1 reads MGHRA; CDR2 reads YSYEKL. The CDR3 loop is CASSLPLGDTEAFF. The CDR3 DNA is TGCGCCAGCAGCCTCCCCCTGGGGGACACTGAAGCTTTCTTT.